Presented here are 29 T cell receptor beta chains from one specimen sequenced in a study of Ad26.COV2.S vaccination and SARS-CoV-2 variants. Sample treatment: around 19 received Ad26.COV2.S at low or high dose, single or two shots; roughly five received placebo; per-sample allocation not given. Material that was analyzed had been drawn on day 63 after the first vaccine or placebo injection. Generated by immunoSEQ multiplex PCR, the TCRdb table keeps only in-frame clones and is missing some. The data contain 300,000 to 500,000 clones, about 88% of them singletons. The source material was peripheral blood, sampled in a trial of Ad26.COV2.S vaccine versus placebo. The receptors were sampled from a person aged 18-65 years who received the Ad26.COV2.S COVID-19 vaccine or a placebo.

This sequence joins TRBV2 and TRBJ1-5; TRBD1 might be the D (6 bases). Trimming stripped 2 bases from V and 4 bases from J, with 12 bases between. The germline V gene has CDR1 SNHLY and CDR2 FYNNEI. CDR3 length equals 15 residues. The CDR3 coding sequence is TGTGCCAGCAGTGAATTCCCCACAGGGAATCAGCCCCAGCATTTT. Encoded protein: CASSEFPTGNQPQHF.

This rearrangement joins TRBV3-1 (or the pseudogene TRBV3-2) to TRBJ1-3; TRBD1 might be the D (5 bases). This CDR3 region has 16 residues. V gave up 0 bases and J gave up 2 bases, with 11 bases separating them. Germline lookup yields CDR1 LGHDT and CDR2 YNNKEL (reference sequence). The CDR3 here is CASSQDLGGAGNTIYF. The CDR3 DNA reads TGTGCCAGCAGCCAAGATCTTGGGGGAGCTGGAAACACCATATATTTT.

The chain recombines TRBV10-3 with TRBJ2-6; D is unclear. Germline V gene data show CDR1 as ENHRY and CDR2 as SYGVKD. V lost 3 bases and J lost 1, with 4 bases in between. CDR3 length: 14 residues. The chain's CDR3 is CAISDTSGANVLTF. As DNA, the CDR3 is TGTGCCATCAGTGATACTTCTGGGGCCAACGTCCTGACTTTC.

The V gene is TRBV7-9, the J gene TRBJ1-1; D is possibly TRBD1 (5 bases). V gave up 7 bases and J gave up 5 bases, with 14 bases separating them. Germline CDR1 is SEHNR and CDR2 is FQNEAQ (reference sequence). The CDR3 extends over 13 amino acids. The chain's CDR3 is CASTGAGRTEAFF. CDR3 DNA sequence: TGTGCCAGCACTGGGGCAGGGAGGACTGAAGCTTTCTTT.

The chain uses TRBV6-5 and TRBJ2-3; D remains unclear. Germline CDR1 MNHEY, CDR2 SVGAGI. The CDR3 length is 13 residues. V was shortened by 3 bases and J by 2 bases, with 6 bases between the two germline ends. CDR3 residues: CASSYTLTDTQYF. CDR3 nucleotide sequence: TGTGCCAGCAGTTATACCCTCACAGATACGCAGTATTTT.

V usage is TRBV30 and J usage is TRBJ2-5; D may be TRBD1 (5 bases). Germline V gene sequence: CDR1 GTSNPN, CDR2 SVGIG (reference sequence). The CDR3 has 14 amino acids. V lost 2 bases and J 4 bases, leaving 14 bases between the germline ends. The CDR3 bases are TGTGCCTGGAGTACCTCAGGGTTGAGAGAGACCCAGTACTTC. Amino acids: CAWSTSGLRETQYF.

The rearrangement uses TRBV11-2 and TRBJ2-3; D remains unclear. The ends were cut back, 5 bases at V and 0 bases at J, with 12 bases in the middle. Germline V CDR1 and CDR2: SGHAT, FQNNGV. CDR3 length: 15 residues. CDR3 amino acids: CASSLSPLSTDTQYF. CDR3 DNA sequence: TGTGCCAGCAGCCTTTCGCCGTTGAGCACAGATACGCAGTATTTT. The full variable domain, rest sourced from reference TRBV11-2 and TRBJ2-3, is EAGVAQSPRYKIIEKRQSVAFWCNPISGHATLYWYQQILGQGPKLLIQFQNNGVVDDSQLPKDRFSAERLKGVDSTLKIQPAKLEDSAVYLCASSLSPLSTDTQYFGPGTRLTVL.

This chain uses TRBV28 with TRBJ1-5; D remains ambiguous. V was clipped by 7 bases and J by 0 bases, with 7 bases between them. Per the germline V gene, CDR1 is MDHEN and CDR2 is SYDVKM. The CDR3 consists of 13 residues. CDR3 amino acids: CASTLDSNQPQHF. The CDR3 DNA reads as TGTGCCAGCACCTTAGATAGCAATCAGCCCCAGCATTTT. Looking up the rest from reference TRBV28 and TRBJ1-5 gives the full variable domain: DVKVTQSSRYLVKRTGEKVFLECVQDMDHENMFWYRQDPGLGLRLIYFSYDVKMKEKGDIPEGYSVSREKKERFSLILESASTNQTSMYLCASTLDSNQPQHFGDGTRLSIL.

The chain employs TRBV29-1 and TRBJ2-2; D is uncertain. Germline loops: CDR1 SQVTM, CDR2 ANQGSEA. The ends were cut back, 5 bases at V and 4 bases at J, with 8 bases in the middle. This CDR3 has 12 amino acids. CDR3: CSVYELTGELFF. CDR3 nucleotide sequence: TGCAGCGTTTATGAACTCACCGGGGAGCTGTTTTTT.

This clone appeared a single time. V is TRBV7-9 and J is TRBJ2-1; TRBD1 or TRBD2 may be the D gene (5 bases each). The CDR3 contains 18 residues. Germline-derived CDR1 and CDR2 are SEHNR and FQNEAQ (reference sequence). V was trimmed by 1 base and J by 7 bases, leaving 23 bases between them. The CDR3 nucleotides read TGTGCCAGCAGCTTAGGGGGATGGAATCGGGGCCGAGGGAATGAGCAGTTCTTC. Encoded protein: CASSLGGWNRGRGNEQFF.

As to this clone: At the DNA level, this CDR3 is encoded by other sequences in the same sample as well. The J gene is TRBJ2-5, the V gene TRBV5-1; D is uncertain. The length of the CDR3 is 11 residues. Trimming took off 2 bases at V and 3 bases at J, with 2 bases between the two ends. Germline CDR1 is SGHRS and CDR2 is YFSETQ. CDR3 amino acids: CASSFEETQYF. CDR3 DNA: TGCGCCAGCAGCTTCGAAGAGACCCAGTACTTC.

The chain uses TRBV7-2 and TRBJ1-2; D is uncertain. V was shortened by 5 bases and J by 5 bases, with 9 bases between the two germline ends. This CDR3 is built from 12 residues. CDR1 and CDR2 (germline): SGHTA, FQGNSA. CDR3 loop: CASSPPGYGYTF. The CDR3 DNA is TGTGCCAGCAGCCCACCAGGATATGGCTACACCTTC.

The V call is TRBV20-1, the J call TRBJ2-7; TRBD2 aligns across 10 bases. With 3 bases clipped from V and 4 bases from J, the junction kept 9 bases outside the gene matches. The CDR3 is 15 amino acids. CDR1 DFQATT and CDR2 SNEGSKA come from the germline V gene (reference sequence). The CDR3 DNA follows: TGCAGTGCTAGTCCCGGACTAGCGGTAGGTTACGAGCAGTACTTC. It codes for CSASPGLAVGYEQYF.

J is TRBJ1-3 and V is TRBV10-3; D is unresolved. Trimming took 7 bases from V and 4 from J, leaving 5 bases between them. Germline V gene sequence: CDR1 ENHRY, CDR2 SYGVKD. This CDR3 is built from 11 residues. This CDR3 is CAITAGNTIYF. Here the CDR3 DNA reads TGTGCCATCACGGCGGGAAACACCATATATTTT.

The CDR3 region is CASSHQTGTYEQYF. Written as DNA, the CDR3 is TGTGCCAGCAGCCACCAGACAGGAACGTACGAGCAGTACTTC. The J gene is TRBJ2-7, the V gene TRBV4-2, with D tentatively TRBD1 (6 bases). V was shortened by 3 bases and J by 4 bases, with 13 bases between the two germline ends. Per germline, CDR1 LGHNA and CDR2 YNFKEQ. The CDR3 is made up of 14 amino acids.

The gene calls are TRBV29-1 and TRBJ2-7; no clear D gene. Germline-derived CDR1 and CDR2 are SQVTM and ANQGSEA. The V end lost 7 bases, the J end lost 1 base, and 11 bases lay between the germline ends. CDR3 length: 12 amino acids. CDR3 bases: TGCAGCGCTCGGGCAGGATCCTACGAGCAGTACTTC. Its translation is CSARAGSYEQYF.

V gene TRBV6-5 combines with J gene TRBJ2-1; D unclear. Trimming cost V 0 bases and J 5 bases, with 11 bases left between them. Per germline, CDR1 MNHEY and CDR2 SVGAGI. The CDR3 loop spans 15 amino acids. The CDR3 sequence is CASSYSFPRNNEQFF. CDR3 nucleotides: TGTGCCAGCAGTTACTCGTTCCCCCGGAACAATGAGCAGTTCTTC.

V usage is TRBV27 and J usage is TRBJ2-3; D is perhaps TRBD1 (5 bases). Trimming took 5 bases from V and 6 from J, leaving 9 bases between them. Germline-derived CDR1 and CDR2 are MNHEY and SMNVEV (reference sequence). The length of the CDR3 is 12 residues. The CDR3 region has the DNA TGTGCCAGCAGTGGGGCCGGGGATACGCAGTATTTT. This translates into CASSGAGDTQYF.

The chain recombines TRBV11-2 with TRBJ2-2; the match to TRBD1 covers 7 bases. Trimming removed 3 bases from V and 1 base from J; junction bases left unmatched: 2. Germline CDR1 reads SGHAT; CDR2 reads FQNNGV. This CDR3 is 15 amino acids long. CDR3: CASSFNRGNTGELFF. CDR3 sequence (DNA): TGTGCCAGCAGCTTTAACAGGGGGAACACCGGGGAGCTGTTTTTT.

This clone was counted a single time. The rearrangement uses TRBV9 and TRBJ2-5, with 15 bases lining up with TRBD2. The CDR3 spans 16 residues. Germline V CDR1 and CDR2: SGDLS, YYNGEE. V gave up 7 bases and J gave up 2 bases; unmatched junction bases: 6. The CDR3 DNA reads as TGTGCCAGCCCCGGGACTAGCGGGGGGATTCAAGAGACCCAGTACTTC. This codes for CASPGTSGGIQETQYF.

The chain uses TRBV11-2 and TRBJ2-1; 8 bases match TRBD2. Trimming took 3 bases from V and 2 from J; bases not matched to a gene: 3. This CDR3 has 15 amino acids. Germline lookup yields CDR1 SGHAT and CDR2 FQNNGV. The CDR3 sequence: CASSFEAGAYNEQFF. DNA of the CDR3: TGTGCCAGCAGCTTCGAAGCGGGAGCCTACAATGAGCAGTTCTTC.

This chain uses TRBV2 with TRBJ2-1; 7 bases fit TRBD1. V was clipped by 6 bases and J by 7 bases; unmatched bases: 21. The CDR3 extends over 18 amino acids. CDR1 and CDR2 from the germline V gene are SNHLY and FYNNEI. The CDR3 loop reads CASRPTLLDPQGENEQFF. In nucleotides, the CDR3 is TGTGCCAGCAGACCTACACTCTTGGATCCTCAGGGGGAGAATGAGCAGTTCTTC. The whole variable domain, filled in from reference TRBV2 and TRBJ2-1, reads EPEVTQTPSHQVTQMGQEVILRCVPISNHLYFYWYRQILGQKVEFLVSFYNNEISEKSEIFDDQFSVERPDGSNFTLKIRSTKLEDSAMYFCASRPTLLDPQGENEQFFGPGTRLTVL.

The chain links TRBV27 to TRBJ2-7, with D possibly matching TRBD1 (5 bases). Looked up from germline, CDR1 is MNHEY and CDR2 is SMNVEV (reference sequence). The CDR3 sequence is 13 residues long. Trimming took off 7 bases at V and 2 bases at J, with 12 bases between the two ends. CDR3 in amino acids: CASNGQGPYEQYF. DNA for the CDR3: TGTGCCAGCAATGGGCAGGGCCCCTACGAGCAGTACTTC.

J is TRBJ2-1 and V is TRBV9, with D uncertain. CDR3 size: 16 residues. V gave up 3 bases and J gave up 5 bases, with 18 bases separating them. In germline, CDR1 is SGDLS, CDR2 YYNGEE. The CDR3, as DNA: TGTGCCAGCAGCGCCATAGGCCCCCCAGTAGACAATGAGCAGTTCTTC. Translation gives CASSAIGPPVDNEQFF.

The chain joins TRBV19 to TRBJ2-3, with D perhaps given as TRBD1 or TRBD2 (6 bases each). V shed 5 bases and J shed 0 bases, with 15 bases lying between them. The CDR3 totals 16 residues. Germline V gene lookup returns CDR1 LNHDA and CDR2 SQIVND (reference sequence). The CDR3 sequence: CASSPGGHPSTDTQYF. As DNA, the CDR3 is TGTGCCAGTAGTCCCGGGGGCCACCCTAGCACAGATACGCAGTATTTT.

The chain recombines TRBV30 with TRBJ1-1; D perhaps matches TRBD1 (5 bases). CDR1 is GTSNPN, CDR2 SVGIG, per germline (reference sequence). Between the trimmed V and J ends, which lost 3 bases and 4 bases, there was a span of 18 bases. The CDR3 totals 15 residues. DNA of the CDR3: TGTGCCTGGAGGCCCCCCGGGCCCGGGGGCACTGAAGCTTTCTTT. Protein product: CAWRPPGPGGTEAFF.

The V call is TRBV5-4, the J call TRBJ2-7, with TRBD2 identical over 12 bases. With V trimmed by 4 bases and J by 5 bases, 4 bases remained unmatched. Germline CDR1 and CDR2: SGHNT and YYREEE (reference sequence). This CDR3 is 14 amino acids long. The CDR3 loop reads CASSGLAGGHEQYF. CDR3 sequence (DNA): TGTGCCAGCAGCGGCCTAGCGGGGGGGCACGAGCAGTACTTC.

The chain combines TRBV12-5 with TRBJ1-1; D possibly corresponds to TRBD1 (6 bases). This CDR3 is 13 amino acids long. The germline gives CDR1 LGHNT, CDR2 FRNRAP. Trimming left V 4 bases short and J 4 bases short, with 10 bases between. In nucleotides, the CDR3 is TGTGCTAGTGGTTGGGGACACGGCACTGAAGCTTTCTTT. This sequence encodes CASGWGHGTEAFF.

Here the CDR3 DNA reads TGTGCCAGTACCCTGGACAGGGCCGACGGGCAGCCCCAGCATTTT. Translation: CASTLDRADGQPQHF. The rearrangement links TRBV19 to TRBJ1-5; 8 bases are shared with TRBD1. V gave up 7 bases and J gave up 7 bases; unmatched junction bases: 12. This CDR3 region has 15 residues. CDR1 and CDR2 (germline): LNHDA, SQIVND (reference sequence).